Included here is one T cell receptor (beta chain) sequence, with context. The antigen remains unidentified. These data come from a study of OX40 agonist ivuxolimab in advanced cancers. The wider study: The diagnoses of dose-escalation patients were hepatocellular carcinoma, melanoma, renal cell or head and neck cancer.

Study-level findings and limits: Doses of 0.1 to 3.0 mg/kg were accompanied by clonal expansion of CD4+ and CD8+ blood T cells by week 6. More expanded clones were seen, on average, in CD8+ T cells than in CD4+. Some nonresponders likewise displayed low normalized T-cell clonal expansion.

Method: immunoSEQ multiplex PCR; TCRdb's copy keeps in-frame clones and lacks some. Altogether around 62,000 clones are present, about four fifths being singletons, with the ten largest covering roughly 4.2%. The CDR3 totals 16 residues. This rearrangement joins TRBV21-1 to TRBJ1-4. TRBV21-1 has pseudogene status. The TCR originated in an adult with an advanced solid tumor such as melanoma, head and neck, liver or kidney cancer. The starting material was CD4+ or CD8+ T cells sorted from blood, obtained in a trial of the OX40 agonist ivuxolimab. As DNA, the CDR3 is TGTGCCAGCAGCAAAGTGGGCGGTGCAACTAATGAAAAACTGTTTTTT. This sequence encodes CASSKVGGATNEKLFF.